This T cell receptor (beta chain) derives from a study of blood T cells in healthy people across ages. Germline loops: CDR1 SGDLS, CDR2 YYNGEE. This CDR3 is 14 amino acids long. The V gene lost 0 bases and the J gene lost 6 bases, with 10 bases spanning the gap. Study-wide results and caveats: TCR beta diversity per million T cells fell roughly linearly with age. For the donors, CMV status was unknown and possibly confounded expanded clonotype changes.

This clonotype was observed a few times. Its cognate antigen is unknown. Primed by a sample-barcoded 5' primer and a J-beta primer mix, a second PCR proceeded for about 7 to 11 cycles. Each CDR3 protein is one row after TCRdb ran MiXCR on the 5' RACE reads. The sample has hundreds of thousands of distinct CDR3 sequences, roughly three fifths seen once. The V call is TRBV9, the J call TRBJ2-4; D is unresolved. Material for sequencing was blood. The clonotype comes from a man aged 40-49 years in good health. The CDR3 DNA is TGTGCCAGCAGCGTAGACCCATTTTCAAACATTCAGTACTTC. It encodes CASSVDPFSNIQYF.